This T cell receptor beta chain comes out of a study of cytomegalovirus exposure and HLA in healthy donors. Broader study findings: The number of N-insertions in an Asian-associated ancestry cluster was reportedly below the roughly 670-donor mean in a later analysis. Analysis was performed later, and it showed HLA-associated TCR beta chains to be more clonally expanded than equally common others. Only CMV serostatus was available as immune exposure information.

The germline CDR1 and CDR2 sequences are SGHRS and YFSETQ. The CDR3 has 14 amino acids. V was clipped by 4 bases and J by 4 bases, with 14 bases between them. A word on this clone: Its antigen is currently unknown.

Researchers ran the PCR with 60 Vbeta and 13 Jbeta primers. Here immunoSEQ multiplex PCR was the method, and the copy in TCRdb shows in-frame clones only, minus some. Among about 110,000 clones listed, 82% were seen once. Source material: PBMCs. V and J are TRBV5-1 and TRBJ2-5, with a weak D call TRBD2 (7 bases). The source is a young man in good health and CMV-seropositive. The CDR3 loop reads CASSVRGARETQYF. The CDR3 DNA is TGCGCCAGCAGCGTTCGGGGGGCCCGAGAGACCCAGTACTTC.